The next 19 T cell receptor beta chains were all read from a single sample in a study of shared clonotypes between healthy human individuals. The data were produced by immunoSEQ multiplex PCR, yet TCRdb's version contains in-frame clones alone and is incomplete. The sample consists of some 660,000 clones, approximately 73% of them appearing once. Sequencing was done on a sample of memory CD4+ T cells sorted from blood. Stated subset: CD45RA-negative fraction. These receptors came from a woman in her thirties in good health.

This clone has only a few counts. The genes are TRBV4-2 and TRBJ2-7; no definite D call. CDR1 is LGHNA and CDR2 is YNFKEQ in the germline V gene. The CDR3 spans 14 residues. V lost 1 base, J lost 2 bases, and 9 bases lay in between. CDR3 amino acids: CASSQALGTYEQYF. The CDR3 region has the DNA TGTGCCAGCAGCCAAGCCCTGGGGACCTACGAGCAGTACTTC.

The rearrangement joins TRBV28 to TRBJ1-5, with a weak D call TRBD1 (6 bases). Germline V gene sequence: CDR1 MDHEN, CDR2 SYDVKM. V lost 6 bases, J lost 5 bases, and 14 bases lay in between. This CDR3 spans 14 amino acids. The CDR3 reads CASRLDSSDQPQHF. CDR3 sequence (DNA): TGTGCCAGCAGGCTGGACAGTTCGGATCAGCCCCAGCATTTT.

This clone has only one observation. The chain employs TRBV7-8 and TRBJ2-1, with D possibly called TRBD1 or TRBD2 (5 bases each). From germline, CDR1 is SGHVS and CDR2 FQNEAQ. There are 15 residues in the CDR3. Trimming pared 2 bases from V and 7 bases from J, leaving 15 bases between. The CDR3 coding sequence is TGTGCCAGCAGCTTACGGGACGGAAGGGCAAATGAGCAGTTCTTC. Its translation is CASSLRDGRANEQFF.

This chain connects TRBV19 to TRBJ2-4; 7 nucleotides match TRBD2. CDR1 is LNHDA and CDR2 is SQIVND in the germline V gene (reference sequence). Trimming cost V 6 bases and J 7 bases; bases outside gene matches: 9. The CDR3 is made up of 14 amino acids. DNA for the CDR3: TGTGCCAGTAGCCCGACGGGAGGTGGCAACATTCAGTACTTC. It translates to CASSPTGGGNIQYF.

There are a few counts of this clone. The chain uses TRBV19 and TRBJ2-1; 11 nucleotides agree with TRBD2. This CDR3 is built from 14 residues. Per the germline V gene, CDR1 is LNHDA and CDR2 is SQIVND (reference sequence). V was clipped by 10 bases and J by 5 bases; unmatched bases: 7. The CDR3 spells CATARGLADNEQFF. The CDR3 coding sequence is TGTGCCACCGCACGGGGACTAGCGGACAATGAGCAGTTCTTC.

In DNA, the CDR3 is TGTGCCAGCAGCTTAGGACTAGCGGGAGGGCCGTACGAGCAGTACTTC. Its translation: CASSLGLAGGPYEQYF. The V and J genes are TRBV7-8 and TRBJ2-7, with TRBD2 matching over 14 bases. V shed 1 base, J shed 4 bases, and the junction held 3 bases outside the gene matches. Germline V lookup: CDR1 SGHVS, CDR2 FQNEAQ. The CDR3 has 16 residues.

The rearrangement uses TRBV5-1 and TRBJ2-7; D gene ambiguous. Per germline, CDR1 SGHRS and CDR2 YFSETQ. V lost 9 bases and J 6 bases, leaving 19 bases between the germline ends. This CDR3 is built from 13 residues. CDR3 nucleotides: TGCGCCACCCTGGTGGGCAACGAAGGCGAGCAGTACTTC. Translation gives CATLVGNEGEQYF.

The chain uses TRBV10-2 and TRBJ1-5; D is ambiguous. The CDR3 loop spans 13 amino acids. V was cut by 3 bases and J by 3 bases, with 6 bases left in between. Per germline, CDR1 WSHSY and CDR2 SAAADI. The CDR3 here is CASSENANQPQHF. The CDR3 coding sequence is TGCGCCAGCAGTGAAAACGCCAATCAGCCCCAGCATTTT.

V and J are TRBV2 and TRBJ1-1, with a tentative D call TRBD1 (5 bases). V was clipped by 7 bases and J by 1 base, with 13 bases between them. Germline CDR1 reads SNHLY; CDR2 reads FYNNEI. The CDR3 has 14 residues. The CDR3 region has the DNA TGTGCCAGCAAGACAGCCCCTAAGAACACTGAAGCTTTCTTT. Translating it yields CASKTAPKNTEAFF.

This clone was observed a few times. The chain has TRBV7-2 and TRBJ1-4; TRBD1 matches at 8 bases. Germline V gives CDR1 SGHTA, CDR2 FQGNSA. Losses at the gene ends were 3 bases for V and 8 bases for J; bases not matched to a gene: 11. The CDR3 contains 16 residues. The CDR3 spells CASSFKGGTGGEKLFF. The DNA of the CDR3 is TGTGCCAGCAGCTTTAAAGGCGGGACAGGAGGAGAAAAACTGTTTTTT.

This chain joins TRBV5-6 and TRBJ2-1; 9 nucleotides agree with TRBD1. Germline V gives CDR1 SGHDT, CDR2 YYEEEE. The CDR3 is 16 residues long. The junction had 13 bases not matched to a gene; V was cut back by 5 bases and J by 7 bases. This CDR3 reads CASSWAGQGSLNEQFF. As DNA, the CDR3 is TGTGCCAGCAGTTGGGCGGGACAGGGCAGTTTAAATGAGCAGTTCTTC.

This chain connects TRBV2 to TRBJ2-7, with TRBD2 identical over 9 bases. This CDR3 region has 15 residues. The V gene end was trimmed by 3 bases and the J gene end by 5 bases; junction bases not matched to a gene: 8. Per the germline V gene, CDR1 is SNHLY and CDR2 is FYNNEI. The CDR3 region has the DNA TGTGCCAGCAGTGAGCTAGTAGCGGGAGTCGACGAGCAGTACTTC. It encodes CASSELVAGVDEQYF.

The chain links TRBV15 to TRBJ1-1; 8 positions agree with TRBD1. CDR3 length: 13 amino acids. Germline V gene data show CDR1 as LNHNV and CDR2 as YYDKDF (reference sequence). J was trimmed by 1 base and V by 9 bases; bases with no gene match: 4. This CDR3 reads CATPDRANTEAFF. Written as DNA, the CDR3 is TGTGCCACTCCGGACAGGGCGAACACTGAAGCTTTCTTT.

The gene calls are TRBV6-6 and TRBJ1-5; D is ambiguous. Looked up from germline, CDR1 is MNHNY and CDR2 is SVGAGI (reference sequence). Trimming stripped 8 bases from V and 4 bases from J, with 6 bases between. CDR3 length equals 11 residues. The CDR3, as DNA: TGTGCCAGCTTTCAAAATCAGCCCCAGCATTTT. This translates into CASFQNQPQHF.

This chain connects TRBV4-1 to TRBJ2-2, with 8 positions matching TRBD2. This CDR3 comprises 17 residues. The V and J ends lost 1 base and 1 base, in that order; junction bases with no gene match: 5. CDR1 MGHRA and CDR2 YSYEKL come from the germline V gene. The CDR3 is CASSQVSAGVNTGELFF. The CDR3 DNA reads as TGCGCCAGCAGCCAAGTTTCAGCGGGAGTGAACACCGGGGAGCTGTTTTTT.

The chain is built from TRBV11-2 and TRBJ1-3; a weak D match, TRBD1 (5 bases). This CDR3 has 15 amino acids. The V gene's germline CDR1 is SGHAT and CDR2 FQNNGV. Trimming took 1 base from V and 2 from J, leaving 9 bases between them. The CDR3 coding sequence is TGTGCCAGCAGCTTAGCCAGGGCAGCTGGAAACACCATATATTTT. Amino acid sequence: CASSLARAAGNTIYF.

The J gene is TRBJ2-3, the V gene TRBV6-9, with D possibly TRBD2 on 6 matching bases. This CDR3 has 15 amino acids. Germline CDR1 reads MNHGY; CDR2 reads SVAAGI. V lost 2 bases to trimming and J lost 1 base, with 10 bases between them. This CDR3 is CASSYPGEGTDTQYF. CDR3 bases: TGTGCCAGCAGTTATCCGGGGGAGGGCACAGATACGCAGTATTTT.

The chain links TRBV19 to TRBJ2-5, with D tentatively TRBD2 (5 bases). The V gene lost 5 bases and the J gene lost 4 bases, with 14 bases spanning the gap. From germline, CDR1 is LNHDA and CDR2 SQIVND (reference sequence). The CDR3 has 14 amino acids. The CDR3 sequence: CASSASGVRETQYF. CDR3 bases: TGTGCCAGTAGTGCGTCCGGGGTGCGAGAGACCCAGTACTTC.

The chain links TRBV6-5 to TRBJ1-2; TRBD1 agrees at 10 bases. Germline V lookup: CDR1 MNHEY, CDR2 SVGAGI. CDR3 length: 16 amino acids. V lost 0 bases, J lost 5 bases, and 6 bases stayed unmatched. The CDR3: CASSYSVGQGRYGYTF. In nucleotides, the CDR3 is TGTGCCAGCAGTTACTCGGTGGGACAGGGGAGGTATGGCTACACCTTC.